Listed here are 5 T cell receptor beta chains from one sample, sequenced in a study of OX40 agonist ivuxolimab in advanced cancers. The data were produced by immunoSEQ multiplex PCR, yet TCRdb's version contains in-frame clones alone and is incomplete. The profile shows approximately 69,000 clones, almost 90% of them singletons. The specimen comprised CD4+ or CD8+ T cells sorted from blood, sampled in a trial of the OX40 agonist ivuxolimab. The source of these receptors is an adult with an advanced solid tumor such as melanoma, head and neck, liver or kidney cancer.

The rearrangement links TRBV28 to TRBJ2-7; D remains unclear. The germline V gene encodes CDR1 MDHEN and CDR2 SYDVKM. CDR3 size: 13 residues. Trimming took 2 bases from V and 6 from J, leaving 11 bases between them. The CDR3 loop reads CASSLVSNVEQYF. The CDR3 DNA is TGTGCCAGCAGTTTAGTTTCCAACGTCGAGCAGTACTTC. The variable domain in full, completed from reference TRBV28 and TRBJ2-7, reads DVKVTQSSRYLVKRTGEKVFLECVQDMDHENMFWYRQDPGLGLRLIYFSYDVKMKEKGDIPEGYSVSREKKERFSLILESASTNQTSMYLCASSLVSNVEQYFGPGTRLTVT.

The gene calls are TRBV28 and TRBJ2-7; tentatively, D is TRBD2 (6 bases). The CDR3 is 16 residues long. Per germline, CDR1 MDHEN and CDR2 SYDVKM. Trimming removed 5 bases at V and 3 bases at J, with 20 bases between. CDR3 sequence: CASSARTRGNYYEQYF. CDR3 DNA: TGTGCCAGCAGTGCCCGGACCCGGGGGAACTACTACGAGCAGTACTTC.

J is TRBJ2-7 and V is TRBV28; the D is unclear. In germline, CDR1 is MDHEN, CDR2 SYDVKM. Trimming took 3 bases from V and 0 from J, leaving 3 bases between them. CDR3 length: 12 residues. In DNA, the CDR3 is TGTGCCAGCAGTTTGCCCTCCTACGAGCAGTACTTC. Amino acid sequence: CASSLPSYEQYF.

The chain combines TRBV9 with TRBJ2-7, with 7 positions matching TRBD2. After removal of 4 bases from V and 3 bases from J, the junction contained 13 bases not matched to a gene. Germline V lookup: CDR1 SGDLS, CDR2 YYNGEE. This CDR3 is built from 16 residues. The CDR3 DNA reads TGTGCCAGCAGCCTGGGCGGGGGATCGCCTCTCTACGAGCAGTACTTC. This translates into CASSLGGGSPLYEQYF.

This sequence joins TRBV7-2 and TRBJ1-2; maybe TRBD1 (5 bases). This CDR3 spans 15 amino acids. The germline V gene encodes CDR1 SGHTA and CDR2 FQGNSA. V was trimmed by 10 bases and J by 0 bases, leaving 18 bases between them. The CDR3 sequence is CAKASAWGTNYGYTF. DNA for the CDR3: TGTGCCAAAGCGTCGGCGTGGGGCACTAACTATGGCTACACCTTC. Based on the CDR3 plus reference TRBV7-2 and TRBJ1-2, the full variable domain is GAGVSQSPSNKVTEKGKDVELRCDPISGHTALYWYRQSLGQGLEFLIYFQGNSAPDKSGLPSDRFSAERTGGSVSTLTIQRTQQEDSAVYLCAKASAWGTNYGYTFGSGTRLTVV.